The 2 T cell receptor beta chains presented below share a single source sample, sequenced in a study of blood T cell repertoires in COVID-19. Libraries were prepared by immunoSEQ multiplex PCR; TCRdb keeps only in-frame clonotypes and omits some of them. Seen here are 25,000 to 35,000 clones, about 78% observed once, and the top ten hold 35%. The sample consisted of peripheral blood. Receptors originate from a man aged 80 or over with acute or convalescent COVID-19.

In this sample, this clone turned up a few times. J is TRBJ1-1 and V is TRBV7-9; 9 nucleotides match TRBD1. The germline V gene has CDR1 SEHNR and CDR2 FQNEAQ (reference sequence). Trimming cost V 1 base and J 9 bases; bases outside gene matches: 9. The CDR3 spans 15 residues. The CDR3 loop is CASSLGGQGRIKAFF. The CDR3 DNA reads as TGTGCCAGCAGCTTAGGCGGACAGGGGCGGATTAAAGCTTTCTTT.

The genes are TRBV6-5 and TRBJ1-5; possibly TRBD1 for D (6 bases). V lost 6 bases and J 6 bases, leaving 12 bases between the germline ends. From germline, CDR1 is MNHEY and CDR2 SVGAGI. CDR3 size: 13 residues. The CDR3 bases are TGTGCCAGCAGACAGGGTTTAAGTCAGCCCCAGCATTTT. It encodes CASRQGLSQPQHF.